This record covers a single TCR beta chain. No cell sorting was done before RNA was extracted from the tissue. The data originate from a study of tumor and adjacent non-tumor tissue in lung cancer. A modified ARM-PCR protocol with three rounds of nested PCR amplified TCRbeta. TCRdb reprocessed the multiplex PCR reads via MiXCR and lists one record per CDR3 protein. The repertoire holds approximately 120,000 distinct CDR3 sequences, roughly 75% seen once, with approximately 35% in the top ten. Germline V gene sequence: CDR1 MNHEY, CDR2 SVGEGT. V dropped 5 bases and J dropped 6 bases, with 17 bases sitting between them. The CDR3 has 14 amino acids.

The chain recombines TRBV6-2 or TRBV6-3 with TRBJ2-7; D may be TRBD1 or TRBD2 (5 bases each). The specimen was lung tumor tissue. This clonotype was obtained from a woman aged 60-75 years with non-small cell lung cancer. DNA for the CDR3: TGTGCCAGCAGTGGGGATGGGGGTGTCTGCGAGCAGTACTTC. Its protein is CASSGDGGVCEQYF.